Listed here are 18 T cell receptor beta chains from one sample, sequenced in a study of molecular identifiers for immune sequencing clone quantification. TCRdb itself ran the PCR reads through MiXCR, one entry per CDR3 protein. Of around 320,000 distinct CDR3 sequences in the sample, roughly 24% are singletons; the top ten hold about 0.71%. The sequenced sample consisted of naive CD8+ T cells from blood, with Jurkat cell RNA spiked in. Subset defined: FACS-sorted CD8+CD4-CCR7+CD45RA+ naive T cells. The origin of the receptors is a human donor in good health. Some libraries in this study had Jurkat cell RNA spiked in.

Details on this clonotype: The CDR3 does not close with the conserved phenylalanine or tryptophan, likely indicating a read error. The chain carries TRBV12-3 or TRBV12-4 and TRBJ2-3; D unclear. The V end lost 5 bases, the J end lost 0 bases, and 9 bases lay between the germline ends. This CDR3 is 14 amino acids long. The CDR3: CASSLTSSTDTQYL. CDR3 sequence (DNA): TGTGCCAGCAGTCTGACGAGTAGCACAGATACGCAGTATCTT.

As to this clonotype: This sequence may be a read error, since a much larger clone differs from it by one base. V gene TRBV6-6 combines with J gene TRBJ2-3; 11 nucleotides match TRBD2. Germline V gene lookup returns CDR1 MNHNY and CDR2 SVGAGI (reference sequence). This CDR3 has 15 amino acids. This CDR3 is CASSPSGGPADTRYF. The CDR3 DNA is TGTGCCAGCAGTCCTAGCGGGGGGCCAGCCGATACGCGGTATTTT.

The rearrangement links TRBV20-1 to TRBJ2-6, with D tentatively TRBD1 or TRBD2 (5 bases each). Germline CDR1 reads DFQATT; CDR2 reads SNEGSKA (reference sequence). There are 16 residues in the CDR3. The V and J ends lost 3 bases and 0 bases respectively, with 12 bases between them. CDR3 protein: CSARGDGRSGANVLTF. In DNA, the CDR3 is TGCAGTGCTAGGGGGGACGGCCGCTCTGGGGCCAACGTCCTGACTTTC.

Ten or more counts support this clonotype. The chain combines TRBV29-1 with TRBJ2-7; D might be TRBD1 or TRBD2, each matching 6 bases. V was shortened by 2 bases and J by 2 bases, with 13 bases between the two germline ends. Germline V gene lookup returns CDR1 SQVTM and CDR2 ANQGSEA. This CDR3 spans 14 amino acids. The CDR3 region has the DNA TGCAGCGTTGAACTTGCGGGACAAGCCTACGAGCAGTACTTC. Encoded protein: CSVELAGQAYEQYF.

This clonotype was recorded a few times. The CDR3 protein is CSARDRNGQRNSPLHF. CDR3 coding DNA: TGCAGTGCTAGAGACCGGAACGGGCAGCGAAATTCACCCCTCCACTTT. This chain joins TRBV20-1 and TRBJ1-6, with no clear D. There are 16 residues in the CDR3. V was clipped by 0 bases and J by 7 bases, with 16 bases between them. Germline lookup yields CDR1 DFQATT and CDR2 SNEGSKA (reference sequence).

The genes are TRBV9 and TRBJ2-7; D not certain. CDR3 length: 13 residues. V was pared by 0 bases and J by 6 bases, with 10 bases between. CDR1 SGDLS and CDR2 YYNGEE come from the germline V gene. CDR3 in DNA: TGTGCCAGCAGCGTAGCACCAGGAAGCGAGCAGTACTTC. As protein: CASSVAPGSEQYF.

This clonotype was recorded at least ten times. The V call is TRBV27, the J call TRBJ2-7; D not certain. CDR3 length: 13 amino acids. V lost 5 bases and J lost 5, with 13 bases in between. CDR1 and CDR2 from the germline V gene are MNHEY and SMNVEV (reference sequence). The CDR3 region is CASSPRPFDEQYF. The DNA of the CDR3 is TGTGCCAGCAGTCCCCGGCCGTTCGACGAGCAGTACTTC.

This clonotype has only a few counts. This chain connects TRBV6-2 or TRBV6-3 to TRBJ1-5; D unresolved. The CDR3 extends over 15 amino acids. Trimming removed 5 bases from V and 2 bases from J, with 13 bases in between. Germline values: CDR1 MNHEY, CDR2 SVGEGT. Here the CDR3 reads CASSPLGLGNQPQHF. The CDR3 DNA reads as TGTGCCAGCAGTCCCCTGGGTCTAGGCAATCAGCCCCAGCATTTT.

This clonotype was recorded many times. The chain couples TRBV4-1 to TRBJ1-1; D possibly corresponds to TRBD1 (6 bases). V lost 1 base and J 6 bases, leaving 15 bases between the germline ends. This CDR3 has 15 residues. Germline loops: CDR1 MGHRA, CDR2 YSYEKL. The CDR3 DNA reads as TGCGCCAGCAGCCAAGCTCAGGGGATTGGGTCTGAAGCTTTCTTT. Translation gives CASSQAQGIGSEAFF.

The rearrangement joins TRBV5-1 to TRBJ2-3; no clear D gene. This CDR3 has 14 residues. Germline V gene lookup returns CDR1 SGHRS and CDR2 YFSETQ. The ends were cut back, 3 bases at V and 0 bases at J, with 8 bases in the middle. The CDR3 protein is CASSSDPSTDTQYF. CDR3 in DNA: TGCGCCAGCAGCTCCGACCCTAGCACAGATACGCAGTATTTT.

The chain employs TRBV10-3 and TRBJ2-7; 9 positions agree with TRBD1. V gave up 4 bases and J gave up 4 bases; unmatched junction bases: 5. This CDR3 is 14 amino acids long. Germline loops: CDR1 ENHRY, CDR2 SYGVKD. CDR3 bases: TGTGCCATCAGTGCAATGGACAGGGGTTACGAGCAGTACTTC. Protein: CAISAMDRGYEQYF.

CDR3 protein: CASSQDQGGIAKNIQYF. In DNA form, the CDR3 reads TGCGCCAGCAGCCAAGATCAAGGCGGTATAGCCAAAAACATTCAGTACTTC. This chain joins TRBV4-3 and TRBJ2-4; no clear D. Looked up from germline, CDR1 is LGHNA and CDR2 is YSLEER. Between the trimmed V and J ends, which lost 0 bases and 0 bases, there was a span of 12 bases. CDR3 length equals 17 residues.

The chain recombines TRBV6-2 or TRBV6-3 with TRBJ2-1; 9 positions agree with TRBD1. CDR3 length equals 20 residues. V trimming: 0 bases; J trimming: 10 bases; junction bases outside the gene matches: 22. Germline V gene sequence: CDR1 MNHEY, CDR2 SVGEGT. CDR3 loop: CASSYSSVRLPGQGFGEQFF. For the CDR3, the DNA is TGTGCCAGCAGTTACTCGAGCGTTCGTCTCCCGGGACAGGGATTTGGGGAGCAGTTCTTC.

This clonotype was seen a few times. As DNA, the CDR3 is TGCAGTGCCGAGGGACTAGCGGATGAGCAGTTCTTC. Translating it yields CSAEGLADEQFF. J is TRBJ2-1 and V is TRBV20-1; 11 bases are shared with TRBD2. The CDR3 spans 12 residues. Unmatched junction bases numbered 3, after V lost 6 bases and J lost 8 bases. Germline lookup yields CDR1 DFQATT and CDR2 SNEGSKA (reference sequence).

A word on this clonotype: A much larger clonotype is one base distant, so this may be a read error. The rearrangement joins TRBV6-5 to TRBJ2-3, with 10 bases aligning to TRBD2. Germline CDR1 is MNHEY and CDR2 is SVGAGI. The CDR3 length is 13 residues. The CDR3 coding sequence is TGTGCCAGCACTAGCGGGGGCTCAGATACGCAGTGTTTT. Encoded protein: CASTSGGSDTQCF.

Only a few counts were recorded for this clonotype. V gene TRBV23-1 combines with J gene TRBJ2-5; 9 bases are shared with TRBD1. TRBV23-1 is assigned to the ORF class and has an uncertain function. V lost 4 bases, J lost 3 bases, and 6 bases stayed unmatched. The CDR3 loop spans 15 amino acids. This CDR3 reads CASSRRTGAKETQYF. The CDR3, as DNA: TGCGCCAGCAGTCGGAGGACAGGGGCAAAAGAGACCCAGTACTTC.

The CDR3 sequence: CASSQRVGINEKLFF. The CDR3 DNA reads as TGCGCCAGCAGCCAGAGAGTCGGAATAAATGAAAAACTGTTTTTT. The J gene is TRBJ1-4, the V gene TRBV4-1, with unresolved D. Germline V gene lookup returns CDR1 MGHRA and CDR2 YSYEKL. This CDR3 is built from 15 residues. V lost 3 bases, J lost 5 bases, and 13 bases lay in between.

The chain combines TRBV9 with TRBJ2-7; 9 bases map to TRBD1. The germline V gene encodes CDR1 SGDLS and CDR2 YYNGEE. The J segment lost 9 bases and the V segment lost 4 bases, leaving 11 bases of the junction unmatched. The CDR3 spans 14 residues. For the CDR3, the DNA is TGTGCCAGCAGCTTAGGGGACAGGGTCTTCGCGCAGTACTTC. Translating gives CASSLGDRVFAQYF. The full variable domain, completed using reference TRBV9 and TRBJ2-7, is DSGVTQTPKHLITATGQRVTLRCSPRSGDLSVYWYQQSLDQGLQFLIQYYNGEERAKGNILERFSAQQFPDLHSELNLSSLELGDSALYFCASSLGDRVFAQYFGPGTRLTVT.